This TCR beta chain appears in the sequencing data of a study of T cells in tuberculosis. The overall study: The T cells targeted glucose monomycolate, a mycobacterial lipid, via CD1B.

V dropped 7 bases and J dropped 1 base, with 14 bases sitting between them. Germline loops: CDR1 LNHDA, CDR2 SQIVND (reference sequence). The CDR3 spans 15 residues. Chain pairing is unknown; alpha and beta were sequenced separately. Method: immunoSEQ multiplex PCR; TCRdb's copy keeps in-frame clones and lacks some. The table lists around 50,000 clones, roughly 90% of them singletons. Cells were sorted from thawed PBMC rested overnight and stained with GMM-loaded CD1B tetramer, viability dye and anti-CD3. The CD1B tetramers carried C32 glucose monomycolate purified from Rhodococcus equi. From each donor, some 91,000 tetramer-negative cells were sorted.

The source material was CD1b-GMM tetramer-negative cells sorted from PBMCs. The clonotype originates from an adult woman with latent tuberculosis. This chain joins TRBV19 and TRBJ1-5, with D perhaps matching TRBD1 (5 bases). The CDR3 DNA reads TGTGCCAGTACAGGGAACGGTGTAAGCAATCAGCCCCAGCATTTT. Protein: CASTGNGVSNQPQHF.